Presented here are 21 T cell receptor beta chains from one specimen sequenced in a study of cytomegalovirus exposure and HLA in healthy donors. 13 Jbeta primers and 60 Vbeta primers were used for the PCR. Measured with immunoSEQ multiplex PCR; TCRdb has only the in-frame clones, and not every one. The sample contains some 190,000 clones, around 79% of which appear only once. The sequenced material came from PBMCs. The receptors were sampled from a woman in her 50s in good health and CMV-seronegative.

The V gene is TRBV7-2, the J gene TRBJ2-3; 7 nucleotides align to TRBD2. The CDR3 is 13 amino acids. Losses at the gene ends were 5 bases for V and 4 bases for J; bases not matched to a gene: 3. Germline lookup yields CDR1 SGHTA and CDR2 FQGNSA. This CDR3 reads CASSLGLADTQYF. In nucleotides, the CDR3 is TGTGCCAGCAGCCTCGGACTAGCAGATACGCAGTATTTT.

As concerns this clone: Other nucleotide sequences from this sample produce the same CDR3. This chain uses TRBV5-4 with TRBJ2-7; 8 nucleotides align to TRBD1. With 1 base clipped from V and 3 bases from J, the junction kept 0 bases outside the gene matches. There are 13 residues in the CDR3. CDR1 and CDR2 from the germline V gene are SGHNT and YYREEE (reference sequence). For the CDR3, the DNA is TGTGCCAGCAGCTTGACAGGGGGCTACGAGCAGTACTTC. Protein: CASSLTGGYEQYF.

The chain couples TRBV19 to TRBJ1-2, with D perhaps matching TRBD1 (5 bases). The CDR3 loop spans 15 amino acids. The V end lost 9 bases, the J end lost 4 bases, and 21 bases lay between the germline ends. Germline loops: CDR1 LNHDA, CDR2 SQIVND (reference sequence). The CDR3 spells CASKEGPQVSYGYTF. For the CDR3, the DNA is TGTGCCAGCAAGGAGGGCCCACAGGTCTCCTATGGCTACACCTTC. Based on the CDR3 plus reference TRBV19 and TRBJ1-2, the full variable domain is DGGITQSPKYLFRKEGQNVTLSCEQNLNHDAMYWYRQDPGQGLRLIYYSQIVNDFQKGDIAEGYSVSREKKESFPLTVTSAQKNPTAFYLCASKEGPQVSYGYTFGSGTRLTVV.

This clone was recorded only once. The chain uses TRBV5-4 and TRBJ2-2, with 11 bases matching TRBD2. J lost 7 bases, V lost 4 bases, and 9 bases had no gene match. The CDR3 consists of 16 residues. The germline V gene has CDR1 SGHNT and CDR2 YYREEE (reference sequence). DNA of the CDR3: TGTGCCAGCAGCATCCCTAGCGGGGGGTCGGACGGGGAGCTGTTTTTT. This encodes CASSIPSGGSDGELFF.

J is TRBJ2-2 and V is TRBV6-1, with D perhaps matching TRBD1 (5 bases). Trimming removed 3 bases at V and 0 bases at J, with 11 bases between. Germline V CDR1 and CDR2: MNHNS, SASEGT. The CDR3 length is 16 residues. The CDR3 region is CASSDRQLANTGELFF. The CDR3 DNA reads as TGTGCCAGCAGTGACCGACAGCTAGCGAACACCGGGGAGCTGTTTTTT.

The rearrangement links TRBV6-1 to TRBJ2-3; 14 bases line up with TRBD2. The CDR3 has 16 residues. Per the germline V gene, CDR1 is MNHNS and CDR2 is SASEGT. With 4 bases clipped from V and 0 bases from J, the junction kept 0 bases outside the gene matches. The CDR3 here is CASSGTSGRSTDTQYF. The CDR3 DNA is TGTGCCAGCAGTGGGACTAGCGGGAGGAGCACAGATACGCAGTATTTT.

This clone showed up just once. This rearrangement joins TRBV28 to TRBJ1-4; maybe TRBD1 (5 bases). Looked up from germline, CDR1 is MDHEN and CDR2 is SYDVKM. The CDR3 is 14 amino acids. V was trimmed by 2 bases and J by 10 bases, leaving 14 bases between them. The CDR3 region has the DNA TGTGCCAGCAGTTTAGGCGGCCTTAGGGGAAAACTGTTTTTT. Translation: CASSLGGLRGKLFF.

The sample holds one count of this clone. This sequence joins TRBV29-1 and TRBJ1-2; TRBD1 is a possible D gene (6 bases). From germline, CDR1 is SQVTM and CDR2 ANQGSEA. Trimming took 7 bases from V and 6 from J, leaving 12 bases between them. The CDR3 runs to 11 residues. The CDR3 coding sequence is TGCAGCGCCCTAAAGGGGGATGGCTACACCTTC. Translated: CSALKGDGYTF.

This clone was observed once. The V gene is TRBV27, the J gene TRBJ2-3, with D perhaps matching TRBD2 (6 bases). Germline V gene lookup returns CDR1 MNHEY and CDR2 SMNVEV (reference sequence). The CDR3 length is 16 residues. The V end lost 4 bases, the J end lost 0 bases, and 14 bases lay between the germline ends. CDR3 nucleotides: TGTGCCAGCAGTTCCCCCCGCGGGGCTAGCACAGATACGCAGTATTTT. Translating gives CASSSPRGASTDTQYF.

The chain carries TRBV15 and TRBJ2-7; D uncertain. Trimming removed 5 bases from V and 6 bases from J, with 8 bases in between. The germline V gene encodes CDR1 LNHNV and CDR2 YYDKDF (reference sequence). The CDR3 extends over 11 amino acids. The CDR3 sequence is CATSDSSEQYF. The CDR3 bases are TGTGCCACCAGCGATAGTAGCGAGCAGTACTTC.

The chain joins TRBV4-3 to TRBJ2-1; D perhaps matches TRBD2 (5 bases). CDR3 length: 11 amino acids. Trimming took off 8 bases at V and 9 bases at J, with 11 bases between the two ends. Germline loops: CDR1 LGHNA, CDR2 YSLEER. The DNA for the CDR3 is TGCGCCAGCGGGAGAGTCGGTGAGCAGTTCTTC. Translated: CASGRVGEQFF.

The chain links TRBV5-1 to TRBJ2-6; possible D gene TRBD1, 6 bases. V was cut by 0 bases and J by 2 bases, with 6 bases left in between. The CDR3 runs to 15 residues. Germline V gene lookup returns CDR1 SGHRS and CDR2 YFSETQ. In DNA form, the CDR3 reads TGCGCCAGCAGCTTGGAGGGGGCTGGGGCCAACGTCCTGACTTTC. Translation gives CASSLEGAGANVLTF. Full variable domain (rest looked up from reference TRBV5-1 and TRBJ2-6): KAGVTQTPRYLIKTRGQQVTLSCSPISGHRSVSWYQQTPGQGLQFLFEYFSETQRNKGNFPGRFSGRQFSNSRSEMNVSTLELGDSALYLCASSLEGAGANVLTFGAGSRLTVL.

This sequence joins TRBV4-2 and TRBJ2-6; D might be TRBD2 (5 bases). The CDR3 sequence is 17 residues long. The ends were cut back, 2 bases at V and 3 bases at J, with 14 bases in the middle. Germline V gives CDR1 LGHNA, CDR2 YNFKEQ. The CDR3 sequence is CASSQIGLPRGANVLTF. The DNA of the CDR3 is TGTGCCAGCAGCCAAATTGGACTGCCTCGTGGGGCCAACGTCCTGACTTTC.

V and J are TRBV4-2 and TRBJ2-1; 13 bases align to TRBD2. From germline, CDR1 is LGHNA and CDR2 YNFKEQ. The CDR3 has 15 amino acids. The V segment lost 6 bases and the J segment 3 bases; nucleotides outside the gene matches: 2. The CDR3 loop reads CASSRTSGSYNEQFF. DNA for the CDR3: TGTGCCAGCAGTCGGACTAGCGGGAGCTACAATGAGCAGTTCTTC.

The J gene is TRBJ1-4, the V gene TRBV5-4; 7 bases match TRBD1. CDR3 length: 14 amino acids. The germline CDR1 and CDR2 sequences are SGHNT and YYREEE (reference sequence). V lost 0 bases to trimming and J lost 8 bases; unmatched junction nucleotides: 4. In DNA form, the CDR3 reads TGTGCCAGCAGCTTGGGCCAGGGGGTCGAAAAACTGTTTTTT. Protein product: CASSLGQGVEKLFF.

The gene calls are TRBV19 and TRBJ2-3; 8 bases fit TRBD2. J was trimmed by 0 bases and V by 10 bases; bases with no gene match: 6. Germline V gene sequence: CDR1 LNHDA, CDR2 SQIVND (reference sequence). This CDR3 has 14 residues. The CDR3 spells CATQRGTSTDTQYF. In nucleotides, the CDR3 is TGTGCCACCCAGCGGGGGACTAGCACAGATACGCAGTATTTT. The full variable domain, in which reference TRBV19 and TRBJ2-3 provide the parts outside the CDR3, is DGGITQSPKYLFRKEGQNVTLSCEQNLNHDAMYWYRQDPGQGLRLIYYSQIVNDFQKGDIAEGYSVSREKKESFPLTVTSAQKNPTAFYLCATQRGTSTDTQYFGPGTRLTVL.

The rearrangement joins TRBV6-4 to TRBJ1-2; 10 bases match TRBD1. The CDR3 has 14 amino acids. V lost 6 bases and J lost 5; bases outside the gene matches: 6. Per the germline V gene, CDR1 is MRHNA and CDR2 is SNTAGT. The CDR3 sequence: CASRGQGKLYGYTF. The DNA of the CDR3 is TGTGCCAGCAGGGGACAGGGGAAGTTGTATGGCTACACCTTC.

The CDR3 DNA reads as TGTGCCAGCAGTTCACAGGGGGCGCAGACTGAAGCTTTCTTT. This encodes CASSSQGAQTEAFF. The chain has TRBV7-2 and TRBJ1-1; 9 nucleotides line up with TRBD1. Germline CDR1 reads SGHTA; CDR2 reads FQGNSA. The CDR3 is 14 amino acids. The ends lost 6 bases at V and 5 bases at J; junction bases unmatched: 7.

The CDR3 is CASSLDNRDNSPLHF. CDR3 DNA sequence: TGTGCCAGCAGCTTAGACAATCGGGATAATTCACCCCTCCACTTT. This chain connects TRBV7-6 to TRBJ1-6; D not certain. The CDR3 is made up of 15 amino acids. The V end was cut by 1 base, the J end by 5 bases, with 9 bases between. From germline, CDR1 is SGHVS and CDR2 FNYEAQ.

The rearrangement links TRBV7-2 to TRBJ1-1; D is unclear. The CDR3 is 14 residues long. CDR1 is SGHTA, CDR2 FQGNSA, per germline. V lost 4 bases to trimming and J lost 7 bases, with 16 bases between them. The CDR3 loop is CASSSARGGGEAFF. Written as DNA, the CDR3 is TGTGCCAGCAGCTCCGCCCGGGGAGGAGGTGAAGCTTTCTTT.

The J gene is TRBJ1-1, the V gene TRBV5-1; 7 nucleotides match TRBD1. Germline trimming cut 0 bases from V and 1 base from J; bases unmatched to any gene: 9. CDR1 SGHRS and CDR2 YFSETQ come from the germline V gene. The CDR3 has 17 amino acids. CDR3 nucleotide sequence: TGCGCCAGCAGCTTGGGCCAGGGGGGTTACAGGAACACTGAAGCTTTCTTT. Amino acid sequence: CASSLGQGGYRNTEAFF. The full variable domain, rest sourced from reference TRBV5-1 and TRBJ1-1, is KAGVTQTPRYLIKTRGQQVTLSCSPISGHRSVSWYQQTPGQGLQFLFEYFSETQRNKGNFPGRFSGRQFSNSRSEMNVSTLELGDSALYLCASSLGQGGYRNTEAFFGQGTRLTVV.